This entry describes one TCR beta chain. This entry belongs to a study of blood T cell repertoires in COVID-19. Study-level background: Sources were T cells, B-cell-depleted T cells, or PBMCs; the material itself was cDNA or gDNA.

The CDR3 is made up of 17 amino acids. V was trimmed by 0 bases and J by 2 bases, leaving 16 bases between them. The germline V gene has CDR1 KGHSY and CDR2 FQNENV. In the study's own analysis: Amplification of reference gene primers provided the estimated nucleated cell counts. Some clones are missing from TCRdb's copy, which holds only in-frame ones; the method was immunoSEQ multiplex PCR. V, J and clone size are taken as reported in that table, and D and trimming were inferred from the DNA itself. Here the sample spans approximately 140,000 clones, 80% to 90% being singletons. Seattle's cohort entered during active infection and was followed longitudinally.

The sample consisted of peripheral blood. This receptor was taken from a man between 18 and 29 years old with COVID-19, enrolled during active disease. J is TRBJ2-5 and V is TRBV16, with a weak D call TRBD2 (5 bases). CDR3 DNA sequence: TGTGCCAGCAGCCAATCTTTTGGAAACGGGGTACAAGAGACCCAGTACTTC. Its translation: CASSQSFGNGVQETQYF.